The T cell receptor beta chain under discussion was sequenced for a study of blood T cell repertoires in COVID-19. Sequencing used immunoSEQ multiplex PCR; TCRdb keeps in-frame clones, though not all of them. The sample lists about 150,000 clones, 88% seen once, with around 2.5% in the top ten. In germline, CDR1 is KGHSH, CDR2 LQKENI. This CDR3 spans 15 amino acids. Unmatched junction bases numbered 6, after V lost 3 bases and J lost 4 bases. The TCR sequence derives from a woman in her seventies with acute or convalescent COVID-19. The sample comprised peripheral blood. This rearrangement joins TRBV18 to TRBJ2-1; 7 bases line up with TRBD1. The CDR3 loop reads CASSPRDRQYNEQFF. CDR3 in DNA: TGTGCCAGCTCACCCCGGGACAGACAATACAATGAGCAGTTCTTC.